This T cell receptor beta chain was profiled in a study of blood T cell repertoires in COVID-19. In the study overall: Collection of acute and convalescent COVID-19 samples took place in the United States, Italy and Spain. T cells, B-cell-depleted T cells, or PBMCs provided the cDNA or gDNA that served as material.

V was shortened by 2 bases and J by 2 bases, with 7 bases between the two germline ends. The CDR3 is 13 amino acids. Germline V gene data show CDR1 as SGHRS and CDR2 as YFSETQ. In the source study's methods: The assay estimated nucleated cells by amplifying reference gene primers. Libraries were prepared by immunoSEQ multiplex PCR; TCRdb keeps only in-frame clonotypes and omits some of them. The DNA was the basis for D and trimming; V, J and clone size are from that table. The table records tens of thousands of clones, almost 85% of them present only once. The sample was peripheral blood. The clonotype originates from a man over 45 with active or convalescent COVID-19. The chain combines TRBV5-1 with TRBJ2-5; no firm D call. The chain's CDR3 is CASSLAYQETQYF. The CDR3 DNA follows: TGCGCCAGCAGCTTAGCGTATCAAGAGACCCAGTACTTC.